This paragraph reports one TCR beta chain. The antigen remains unidentified. TCRdb re-analysed the reads in MiXCR, keeping a single row per CDR3 protein. Here the sample spans roughly 600,000 distinct CDR3 sequences, roughly 24% being singletons. This sample is drawn from a study of T cell repertoires in cytomegalovirus infection. Study results and caveats: CMV carriers having the relevant HLA were flagged by cumulative public TCR beta family frequency.

This receptor was identified in a human donor in good health (CMV status not recorded). Some clones in this sample may be carry-over from other donors' samples. The sequenced sample was CD8+ T cells from PBMCs.

The CDR3 is CSARDHQIQETQYF. As DNA, the CDR3 is TGCAGTGCTAGAGATCACCAGATACAAGAGACCCAGTACTTC. The chain joins TRBV20-1 to TRBJ2-5, with D unclear. V lost 0 bases to trimming and J lost 2 bases, with 10 bases between them. Germline V gene sequence: CDR1 DFQATT, CDR2 SNEGSKA (reference sequence). The CDR3 is 14 residues long.